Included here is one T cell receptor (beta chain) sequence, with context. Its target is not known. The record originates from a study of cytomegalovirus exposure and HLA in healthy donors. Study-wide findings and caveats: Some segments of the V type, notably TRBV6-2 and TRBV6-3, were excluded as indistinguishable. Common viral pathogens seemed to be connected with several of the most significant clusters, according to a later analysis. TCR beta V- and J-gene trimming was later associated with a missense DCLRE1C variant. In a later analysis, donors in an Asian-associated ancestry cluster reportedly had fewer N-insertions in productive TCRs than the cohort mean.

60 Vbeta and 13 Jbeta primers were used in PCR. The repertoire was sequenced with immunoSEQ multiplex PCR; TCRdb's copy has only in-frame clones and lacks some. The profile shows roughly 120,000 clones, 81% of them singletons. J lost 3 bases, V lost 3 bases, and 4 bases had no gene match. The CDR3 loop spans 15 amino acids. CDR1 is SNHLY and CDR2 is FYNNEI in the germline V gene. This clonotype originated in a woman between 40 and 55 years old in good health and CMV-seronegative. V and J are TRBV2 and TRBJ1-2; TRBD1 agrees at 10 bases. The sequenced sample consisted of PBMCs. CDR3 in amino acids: CASSDGTGEYYGYTF. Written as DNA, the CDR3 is TGTGCCAGCAGTGATGGGACAGGGGAGTACTATGGCTACACCTTC.